This T cell receptor beta chain was recovered during a study of cytomegalovirus exposure and HLA in healthy donors. Separation from the roughly 670-subject first cohort characterized the 120-subject validation cohort, to which the donors belonged. Clones were sequenced by immunoSEQ multiplex PCR, and TCRdb holds only the in-frame ones, with some missing. In the table there are around 120,000 clones, roughly 90% of which are singletons. The CDR3 consists of 19 residues. J was trimmed by 0 bases and V by 5 bases; bases with no gene match: 15. Germline values: CDR1 MDHEN, CDR2 SYDVKM. V gene TRBV28 combines with J gene TRBJ1-1; 10 positions match TRBD1. This TCR was recovered from a woman younger than 30 in good health and CMV-seronegative. The sequencing sample was made of PBMCs. CDR3 bases: TGTGCCAGCAGTGGACTCCGGGACAGGGGTTCGTGGGTGAACACTGAAGCTTTCTTT. Protein sequence: CASSGLRDRGSWVNTEAFF.